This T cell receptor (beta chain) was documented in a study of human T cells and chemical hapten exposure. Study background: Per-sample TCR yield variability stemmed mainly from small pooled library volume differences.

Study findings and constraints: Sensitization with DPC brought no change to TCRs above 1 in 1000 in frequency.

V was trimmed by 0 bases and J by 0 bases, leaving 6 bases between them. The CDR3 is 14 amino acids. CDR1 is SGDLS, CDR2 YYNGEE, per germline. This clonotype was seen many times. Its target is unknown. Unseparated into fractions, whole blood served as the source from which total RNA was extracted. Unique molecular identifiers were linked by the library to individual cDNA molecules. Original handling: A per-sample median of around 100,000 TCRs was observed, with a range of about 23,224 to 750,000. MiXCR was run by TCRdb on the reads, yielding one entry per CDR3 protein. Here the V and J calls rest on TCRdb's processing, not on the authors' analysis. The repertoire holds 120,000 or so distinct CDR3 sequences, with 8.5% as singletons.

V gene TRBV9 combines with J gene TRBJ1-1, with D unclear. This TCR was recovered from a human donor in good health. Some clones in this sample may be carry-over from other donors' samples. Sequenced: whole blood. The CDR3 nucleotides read TGTGCCAGCAGCGTAGGCACAATGAACACTGAAGCTTTCTTT. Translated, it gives CASSVGTMNTEAFF.